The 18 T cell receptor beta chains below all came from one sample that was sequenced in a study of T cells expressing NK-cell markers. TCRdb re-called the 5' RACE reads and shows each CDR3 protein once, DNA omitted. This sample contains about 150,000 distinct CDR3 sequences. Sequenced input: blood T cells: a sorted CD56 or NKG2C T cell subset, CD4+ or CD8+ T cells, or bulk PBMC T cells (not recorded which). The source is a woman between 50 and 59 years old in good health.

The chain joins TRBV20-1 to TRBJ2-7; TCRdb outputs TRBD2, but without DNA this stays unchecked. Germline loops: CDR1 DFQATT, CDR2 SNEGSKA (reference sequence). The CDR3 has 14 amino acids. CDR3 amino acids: CSASAGGLSYEQYF.

This CDR3 reads CASSGSGGSYNEQFF. The chain employs TRBV6-4 and TRBJ2-1; TCRdb outputs TRBD2, but without DNA this stays unchecked. This CDR3 is built from 15 residues. Germline V gene data show CDR1 as MRHNA and CDR2 as SNTAGT.

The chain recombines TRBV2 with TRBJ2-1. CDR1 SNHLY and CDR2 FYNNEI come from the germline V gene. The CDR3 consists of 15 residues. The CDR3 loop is CASTPSELSINEQFF.

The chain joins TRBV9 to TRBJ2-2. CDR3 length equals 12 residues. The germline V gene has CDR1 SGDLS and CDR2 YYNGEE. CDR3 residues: CASSVGSGELFF.

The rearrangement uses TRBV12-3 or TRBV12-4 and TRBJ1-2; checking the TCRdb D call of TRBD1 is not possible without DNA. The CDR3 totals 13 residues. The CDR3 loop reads CASINDRGVGYTF.

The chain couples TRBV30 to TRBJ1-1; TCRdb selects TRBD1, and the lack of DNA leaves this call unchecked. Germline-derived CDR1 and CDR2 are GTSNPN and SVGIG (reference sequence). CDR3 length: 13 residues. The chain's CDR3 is CAWKRQGADEAFF.

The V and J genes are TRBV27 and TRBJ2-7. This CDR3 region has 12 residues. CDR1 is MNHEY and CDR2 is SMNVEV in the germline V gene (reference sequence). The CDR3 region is CASGTGSYEQYF.

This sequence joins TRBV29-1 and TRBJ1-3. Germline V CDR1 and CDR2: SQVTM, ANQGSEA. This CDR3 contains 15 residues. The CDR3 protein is CSVIELANSGNTIYF.

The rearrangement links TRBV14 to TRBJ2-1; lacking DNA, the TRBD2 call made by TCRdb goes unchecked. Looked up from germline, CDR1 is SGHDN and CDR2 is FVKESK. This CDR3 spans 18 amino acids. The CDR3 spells CASSHRRTGGPSYNEQFF.

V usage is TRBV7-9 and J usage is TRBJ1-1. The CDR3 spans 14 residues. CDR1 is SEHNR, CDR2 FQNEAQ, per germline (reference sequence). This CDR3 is CASSFIGGGAEAFF.

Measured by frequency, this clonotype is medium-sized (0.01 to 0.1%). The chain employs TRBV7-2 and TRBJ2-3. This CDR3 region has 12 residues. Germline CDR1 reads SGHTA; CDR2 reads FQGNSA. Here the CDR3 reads CASSLLRDTQYF.

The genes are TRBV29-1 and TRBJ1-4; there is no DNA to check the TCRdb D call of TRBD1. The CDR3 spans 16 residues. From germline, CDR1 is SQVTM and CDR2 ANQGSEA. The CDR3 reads CSVGGDPRATNEKLFF.

The CDR3 loop is CASNGTETGRTGELFF. The gene calls are TRBV12-3 or TRBV12-4 and TRBJ2-2; TCRdb designates TRBD1, a call that cannot be tested without DNA. This CDR3 is 16 amino acids long.

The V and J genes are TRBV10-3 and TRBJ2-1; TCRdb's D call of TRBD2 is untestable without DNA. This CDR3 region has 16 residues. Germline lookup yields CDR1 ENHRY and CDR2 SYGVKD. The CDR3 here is CAISRGGTSGSFEQFF.

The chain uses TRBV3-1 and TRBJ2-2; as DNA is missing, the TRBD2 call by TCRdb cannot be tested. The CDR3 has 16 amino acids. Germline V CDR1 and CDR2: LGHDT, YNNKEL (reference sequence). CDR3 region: CASSQEDSLAVGELFF.

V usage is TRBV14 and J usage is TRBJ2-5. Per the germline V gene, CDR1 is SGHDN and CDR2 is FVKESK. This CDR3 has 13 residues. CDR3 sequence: CASSQNHPETQYF.

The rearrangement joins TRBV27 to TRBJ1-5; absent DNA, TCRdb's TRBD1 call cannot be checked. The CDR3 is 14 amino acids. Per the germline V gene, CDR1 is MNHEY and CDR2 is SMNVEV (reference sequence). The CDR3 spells CASTRQGGNQPQHF.

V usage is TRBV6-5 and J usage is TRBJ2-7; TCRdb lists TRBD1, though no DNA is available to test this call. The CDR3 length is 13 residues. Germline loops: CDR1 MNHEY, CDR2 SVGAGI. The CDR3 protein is CASSLKGAYEQYF.